Below are 16 T cell receptor beta chains sequenced from a single sample in a study of cytomegalovirus exposure and HLA in healthy donors. Repertoires were generated with immunoSEQ multiplex PCR, while TCRdb's copy carries only in-frame clones and drops some. Among fewer than 250,000 clones listed, about 86% were seen once. Sequenced material: PBMCs. Receptor source: a man aged 18 to 30 in good health and CMV-seronegative.

J is TRBJ1-3 and V is TRBV4-3, with D possibly matching TRBD1 (6 bases). The CDR3 is 15 amino acids. CDR1 LGHNA and CDR2 YSLEER come from the germline V gene. The V gene lost 4 bases and the J gene lost 0 bases, with 10 bases spanning the gap. The CDR3 DNA reads as TGCGCCAGCAGCCTTGGACAGAGCTCTGGAAACACCATATATTTT. As protein: CASSLGQSSGNTIYF.

J is TRBJ1-5 and V is TRBV7-2; weak D call: TRBD1 (6 bases). CDR1 is SGHTA and CDR2 is FQGNSA in the germline V gene. The CDR3 loop spans 15 amino acids. The V gene lost 1 base and the J gene lost 1 base, with 8 bases spanning the gap. For the CDR3, the DNA is TGTGCCAGCAGCTTAGGGACAGCCAGCAATCAGCCCCAGCATTTT. It encodes CASSLGTASNQPQHF.

The chain links TRBV27 to TRBJ2-7; TRBD2 matches 8 bases. This CDR3 comprises 15 residues. The trim removed 5 bases at V and 0 bases at J, leaving 6 bases unmatched. Germline-derived CDR1 and CDR2 are MNHEY and SMNVEV (reference sequence). The CDR3, as DNA: TGTGCCAGCAGTCCCGTAGGGACTAGCTCCTACGAGCAGTACTTC. It yields the protein CASSPVGTSSYEQYF.

The chain links TRBV7-9 to TRBJ2-7, with 10 bases matching TRBD2. Germline V gives CDR1 SEHNR, CDR2 FQNEAQ (reference sequence). There are 16 residues in the CDR3. Trimming at V came to 4 bases and at J to 6 bases, leaving 12 bases not matched to a gene. CDR3: CASSSPLAGEIPEQYF. The CDR3 nucleotides are TGTGCCAGCAGCTCCCCTCTAGCGGGAGAGATCCCCGAGCAGTACTTC.

This chain links TRBV5-1 with TRBJ1-4; possibly TRBD1 for D (5 bases). The germline V gene encodes CDR1 SGHRS and CDR2 YFSETQ. V lost 4 bases to trimming and J lost 0 bases, with 22 bases between them. The CDR3 has 19 amino acids. The CDR3: CASSLSLTVSSATNEKLFF. CDR3 in DNA: TGCGCCAGCAGCCTTTCCCTGACAGTGAGCAGTGCAACTAATGAAAAACTGTTTTTT.

The CDR3 region has the DNA TGTGCCTGGGAGGATTACACTGAAGCTTTCTTT. Its protein is CAWEDYTEAFF. The V call is TRBV30, the J call TRBJ1-1; D not certain. Trimming left V 5 bases short and J 3 bases short, with 7 bases between. This CDR3 contains 11 residues. The germline gives CDR1 GTSNPN, CDR2 SVGIG (reference sequence).

The J gene is TRBJ2-7, the V gene TRBV27, with 7 bases that match TRBD2. The CDR3 has 15 amino acids. The V gene end was trimmed by 3 bases and the J gene end by 7 bases; junction bases not matched to a gene: 12. Germline V gene lookup returns CDR1 MNHEY and CDR2 SMNVEV (reference sequence). The DNA for the CDR3 is TGTGCCAGCAGTTTCTTTGTGGGAGGGATTAGTGAGCAGTACTTC. This translates into CASSFFVGGISEQYF.

The J gene is TRBJ2-7, the V gene TRBV21-1; the table gives TRBD1 as D, unverified against the DNA. TRBV21-1 is classified as a pseudogene. This CDR3 is built from 18 residues. DNA for the CDR3: TGTGCCAGCAGCAAAGCGAACCGAGGACACCCTGACTCCTACGAGCAGTACTTC. Residues: CASSKANRGHPDSYEQYF.

This clone was seen a handful of times. The V and J genes are TRBV28 and TRBJ1-2; TRBD1 is a possible D gene (5 bases). Germline V gene data show CDR1 as MDHEN and CDR2 as SYDVKM. The ends were cut back, 4 bases at V and 10 bases at J, with 16 bases in the middle. The CDR3 covers 13 residues. CDR3 nucleotides: TGTGCCAGCAGTTCGCCCTGGACAAGGCTCTACACCTTC. It is translated as CASSSPWTRLYTF.

The DNA for the CDR3 is TGCGCCAGCAGCAGCAAATCAGGTCGGGACATCCCCGGGAATGAAAAACTGTTTTTT. Translated: CASSSKSGRDIPGNEKLFF. This chain uses TRBV5-1 with TRBJ1-4; D perhaps matches TRBD1 (6 bases). This CDR3 is 19 amino acids long. The V end lost 4 bases, the J end lost 5 bases, and 27 bases lay between the germline ends. CDR1 is SGHRS, CDR2 YFSETQ, per germline.

The chain is built from TRBV5-6 and TRBJ2-7; 8 nucleotides agree with TRBD2. The J segment lost 2 bases and the V segment lost 4 bases, leaving 2 bases of the junction unmatched. Germline CDR1 is SGHDT and CDR2 is YYEEEE. The CDR3 has 13 residues. The CDR3 spells CASSTGGAYEQYF. DNA of the CDR3: TGTGCCAGCAGCACGGGGGGGGCCTACGAGCAGTACTTC.

The gene calls are TRBV7-9 and TRBJ2-1; D is uncertain. The CDR3 is made up of 16 amino acids. Germline V lookup: CDR1 SEHNR, CDR2 FQNEAQ (reference sequence). Trimming took 2 bases from V and 5 from J, leaving 16 bases between them. The CDR3 nucleotides are TGTGCCAGCAGCTTACGGTCAATCCCCCCTAACAATGAGCAGTTCTTC. Translating gives CASSLRSIPPNNEQFF. The full variable domain, in which reference TRBV7-9 and TRBJ2-1 provide the parts outside the CDR3, is DTGVSQNPRHKITKRGQNVTFRCDPISEHNRLYWYRQTLGQGPEFLTYFQNEAQLEKSRLLSDRFSAERPKGSFSTLEIQRTEQGDSAMYLCASSLRSIPPNNEQFFGPGTRLTVL.

The J gene is TRBJ1-2, the V gene TRBV7-9, with a weak D call TRBD1 (5 bases). Germline CDR1 SEHNR, CDR2 FQNEAQ (reference sequence). The CDR3 length is 14 residues. Between the trimmed V and J ends, which lost 3 bases and 8 bases, there was a span of 16 bases. This chain's CDR3 is CASSFWDSRGGYTF. The CDR3 nucleotides are TGTGCCAGCAGCTTCTGGGACTCCCGAGGCGGCTACACCTTC.

The V gene is TRBV9, the J gene TRBJ1-3; the D gene is possibly TRBD1 (5 bases). CDR1 and CDR2 (germline): SGDLS, YYNGEE. Trimming took off 1 base at V and 0 bases at J, with 14 bases between the two ends. The CDR3 sequence is 17 residues long. The CDR3 sequence: CASSVMSGQSSGNTIYF. As DNA, the CDR3 is TGTGCCAGCAGCGTAATGTCAGGGCAAAGCTCTGGAAACACCATATATTTT.

This clone was seen once. The chain recombines TRBV7-3 with TRBJ2-3, with 7 positions matching TRBD2. This CDR3 is 16 amino acids long. Looked up from germline, CDR1 is SGHTA and CDR2 is FQGTGA. Losses at the gene ends were 1 base for V and 5 bases for J; bases not matched to a gene: 9. The CDR3 sequence: CASSLSAGVRQDTQYF. CDR3 coding DNA: TGTGCCAGCAGCTTAAGTGCGGGAGTTCGTCAAGATACGCAGTATTTT.

The chain joins TRBV7-2 to TRBJ2-6; D perhaps matches TRBD2 (6 bases). This CDR3 comprises 16 residues. The germline gives CDR1 SGHTA, CDR2 FQGNSA. Trimming shortened V by 0 bases and J by 1 base, and 7 bases separated the two germline ends. Here the CDR3 reads CASSLAAGSGANVLTF. Written as DNA, the CDR3 is TGTGCCAGCAGCTTAGCGGCGGGGTCTGGGGCCAACGTCCTGACTTTC. Full variable domain (outside the CDR3, taken from reference TRBV7-2 and TRBJ2-6): GAGVSQSPSNKVTEKGKDVELRCDPISGHTALYWYRQSLGQGLEFLIYFQGNSAPDKSGLPSDRFSAERTGGSVSTLTIQRTQQEDSAVYLCASSLAAGSGANVLTFGAGSRLTVL.